A single sample is the source of the 5 T cell receptor beta chains below, sequenced in a study of T-cell memory formation after mild COVID-19. MiXCR, run by TCRdb on the 5' RACE reads, gives a single entry per CDR3 protein. The repertoire holds around 370,000 distinct CDR3 sequences, with 20% to 25% as singletons. The sample consisted of PBMCs or a T cell subset sorted from them (not recorded which). Every receptor here comes from an adult woman who had mild COVID-19 (a few samples of this study predate the infection). Cell type and time point are not known.

This clonotype was counted between two and nine times. The chain employs TRBV30 and TRBJ2-3, with 7 bases that match TRBD2. CDR1 and CDR2 from the germline V gene are GTSNPN and SVGIG (reference sequence). This CDR3 is built from 15 residues. V shed 0 bases, J shed 5 bases, and the junction held 8 bases outside the gene matches. CDR3 nucleotide sequence: TGTGCCTGGAGTGTATCGGGGGGAAGAGGAGATACGCAGTATTTT. Its translation is CAWSVSGGRGDTQYF.

This clonotype was counted at least ten times. The chain links TRBV5-1 to TRBJ1-2; D unclear. The germline V gene encodes CDR1 SGHRS and CDR2 YFSETQ. The CDR3 covers 13 residues. The V gene lost 0 bases and the J gene lost 0 bases, with 3 bases spanning the gap. The CDR3 sequence is CASSLEANYGYTF. CDR3 bases: TGCGCCAGCAGCTTGGAGGCTAACTATGGCTACACCTTC.

V and J are TRBV20-1 and TRBJ2-7; TRBD2 matches 10 bases. The germline gives CDR1 DFQATT, CDR2 SNEGSKA (reference sequence). The CDR3 covers 14 residues. J was trimmed by 3 bases and V by 4 bases; bases with no gene match: 6. CDR3 DNA: TGCAGTGCTACCGGGACTAGCGTCAGCTACGAGCAGTACTTC. It specifies CSATGTSVSYEQYF.

This clonotype has only a few counts. This chain joins TRBV5-1 and TRBJ2-5, with D hard to call. V was trimmed by 4 bases and J by 2 bases, leaving 9 bases between them. Germline V lookup: CDR1 SGHRS, CDR2 YFSETQ. This CDR3 is built from 13 residues. CDR3: CASSQSPQETQYF. As DNA, the CDR3 is TGCGCCAGCAGCCAATCCCCTCAAGAGACCCAGTACTTC.

This clonotype was picked up a small number of times. V gene TRBV30 combines with J gene TRBJ1-1; D is unresolved. Germline CDR1 reads GTSNPN; CDR2 reads SVGIG (reference sequence). This CDR3 comprises 13 residues. Trimming took 1 base from V and 0 from J, leaving 6 bases between them. The CDR3 region has the DNA TGTGCCTGGAGTGCCACAGTGAACACTGAAGCTTTCTTT. This encodes CAWSATVNTEAFF.